The rows below give T cell receptor beta chains drawn from one sample of a study of shared clonotypes between healthy human individuals. Data came from immunoSEQ multiplex PCR; TCRdb stores just in-frame clones and leaves some out. The sample has 800,000 or so clones; just over 95% are singletons. The sample taken for sequencing was naive CD8+ T cells sorted from blood. Every receptor here comes from a man aged 25 to 40 in good health. Both conserved end residues are part of each CDR3. A D gene is named only where the DNA matches it firmly. The listing skips clone size in some rows; elsewhere it reads once, few, many or a size class.

>-|TRBV5-6|-|TRBJ1-5
CASSSGLYSNQPQHF
TGTGCCAGCAGCTCGGGACTCTATAGCAATCAGCCCCAGCATTTT
>-|TRBV6-5|TRBD2|TRBJ2-1
CASSYFPSSGSEQFF
TGTGCCAGCAGTTACTTCCCGAGTAGCGGGAGTGAGCAGTTCTTC
>-|TRBV27|TRBD1|TRBJ1-2
CASRRVTGGADGYTF
TGTGCCAGCAGAAGGGTAACAGGGGGCGCCGATGGCTACACCTTC
>-|TRBV2|TRBD1|TRBJ1-2
CASITTGASGYTF
TGTGCCAGCATTACGACAGGGGCTTCTGGCTACACCTTC
>-|TRBV29-1|TRBD1|TRBJ2-1
CSVAEQGKRHNEQFF
TGCAGCGTGGCCGAACAGGGGAAACGCCACAATGAGCAGTTCTTC
>once|TRBV11-2|TRBD1|TRBJ2-5
CASSSPRQGGPKTQYF
TGTGCCAGCAGCTCCCCCCGACAGGGCGGTCCGAAGACCCAGTACTTC
>-|TRBV5-1|-|TRBJ2-7
CASSLGRQLDEQYF
TGCGCCAGCAGCTTGGGTCGGCAACTTGACGAGCAGTACTTC
>-|TRBV29-1|-|TRBJ2-7
CSVVGQTSYEQYF
TGCAGCGTTGTAGGGCAAACCTCCTACGAGCAGTACTTC
>-|TRBV7-9|TRBD1|TRBJ2-1
CASSLRDRAHEQFF
TGTGCCAGCAGCTTACGGGACAGGGCCCATGAGCAGTTCTTC
>-|TRBV10-3|-|TRBJ1-2
CAISDMLDGYTF
TGTGCCATCAGTGATATGCTCGATGGCTACACCTTC
>-|TRBV7-9|-|TRBJ2-5
CASSLSGETQYF
TGTGCCAGCAGTCTAAGCGGAGAGACCCAGTACTTC
>-|TRBV11-2|-|TRBJ2-5
CASSLTGLETQYF
TGTGCCAGCAGCTTAACAGGGTTGGAGACCCAGTACTTC
>-|TRBV7-9|-|TRBJ2-2
CASSSVGTGELFF
TGTGCCAGCAGCTCCGTAGGGACCGGGGAGCTGTTTTTT
>-|TRBV30|-|TRBJ2-7
CAWSVGLNYEQYF
TGTGCCTGGAGTGTAGGTCTGAACTACGAGCAGTACTTC
>-|TRBV6-5|TRBD1|TRBJ2-1
CASRKTGAYNEQFF
TGTGCCAGCAGGAAAACAGGGGCCTACAATGAGCAGTTCTTC
>-|TRBV25-1|-|TRBJ2-7
CASTSGQNEQYF
TGTGCCAGCACCTCAGGGCAGAACGAGCAGTACTTC
>-|TRBV19|-|TRBJ1-5
CASSMGGQPQHF
TGTGCCAGTAGTATGGGGGGACAGCCCCAGCATTTT
>-|TRBV15|TRBD1|TRBJ2-7
CATSTGRDRTYEQYF
TGTGCCACCAGCACGGGTCGGGACAGAACCTACGAGCAGTACTTC
>-|TRBV5-4|-|TRBJ2-7
CASSLDRGVYEQYF
TGTGCCAGCAGCTTGGATCGAGGGGTCTACGAGCAGTACTTC
>-|TRBV4-2|TRBD2|TRBJ2-5
CASSQEGLEETQYF
TGTGCCAGCAGCCAAGAGGGACTAGAAGAGACCCAGTACTTC
>-|TRBV6-1|TRBD1|TRBJ1-5
CASSESGGQVRPQHF
TGTGCCAGCAGTGAATCCGGCGGACAGGTTCGGCCCCAGCATTTT
>-|TRBV27|-|TRBJ2-1
CASTYYNEQFF
TGTGCCAGCACATACTACAATGAGCAGTTCTTC
>-|TRBV2|TRBD2|TRBJ2-1
CASSVGRGGPVDVEQFF
TGTGCCAGCAGTGTGGGTAGGGGAGGGCCGGTAGATGTCGAGCAGTTCTTC
>-|TRBV10-2|-|TRBJ2-1
CASSAESGQFYNEQFF
TGCGCCAGCAGTGCAGAATCCGGACAGTTCTACAATGAGCAGTTCTTC
>-|TRBV28|-|TRBJ2-3
CASSLSTDTDTQYF
TGTGCCAGCAGTTTATCAACAGACACAGATACGCAGTATTTT
>-|TRBV29-1|TRBD2|TRBJ2-7
CSVQGGSGRFYEQYF
TGCAGCGTTCAAGGCGGTAGCGGGAGGTTCTACGAGCAGTACTTC
>few|TRBV13|-|TRBJ2-1
CASSGQGSSYNEQFF
TGTGCCAGCAGCGGTCAGGGGAGCTCCTACAATGAGCAGTTCTTC
>once|TRBV27|-|TRBJ1-5
CASSKGSSNQPQHF
TGTGCCAGCAGTAAAGGGAGTTCAAATCAGCCCCAGCATTTT
>-|TRBV25-1|-|TRBJ2-7
CASSGRGTHYEQYF
TGTGCCAGCAGTGGACGCGGGACACACTACGAGCAGTACTTC
>once|TRBV7-9|TRBD1|TRBJ2-3
CASSLAPGQFTDTQYF
TGTGCCAGCAGCTTAGCACCGGGACAGTTTACAGATACGCAGTATTTT
>-|TRBV7-2|-|TRBJ2-3
CASSLAGALYTDTQYF
TGTGCCAGCAGCTTAGCAGGGGCTCTTTACACAGATACGCAGTATTTT
>-|TRBV7-9|-|TRBJ1-3
CASSLFQGGGYTIYF
TGTGCCAGCAGCTTATTCCAGGGCGGAGGCTACACCATATATTTT
>-|TRBV18|-|TRBJ2-3
CASSPAGDIRTDTQYF
TGTGCCAGCTCACCGGCAGGGGACATACGGACAGATACGCAGTATTTT
>-|TRBV5-1|-|TRBJ2-2
CASSYVNPTGELFF
TGCGCCAGCAGCTACGTAAACCCGACCGGGGAGCTGTTTTTT
>once|TRBV27|-|TRBJ2-6
CASSLSPGAGANVLTF
TGTGCCAGCAGTTTATCCCCAGGGGCTGGGGCCAACGTCCTGACTTTC
>-|TRBV14|TRBD1|TRBJ2-7
CASSQDYLQGRFEQYF
TGTGCCAGCAGCCAAGATTATTTACAGGGGCGATTCGAGCAGTACTTC